There are many counts of the clone carrying this TCR beta chain. Its antigen remains unknown. Time point specified: patch test 2, 6 weeks after DPC sensitization. Treatment denoted: therapeutic diphenylcyclopropenone sensitization with weekly scalp DPC. Total RNA was isolated from whole blood that had not been fractionated. The library gave individual cDNA molecules unique molecular identifiers. Each CDR3 protein gets one entry after TCRdb re-called the RACE reads with MiXCR. The sample holds 95,000 or so distinct CDR3 sequences; 9.5% to 12% are singletons and the top ten take about 3%. Between the trimmed V and J ends, which lost 1 base and 6 bases, there was a span of 5 bases. The germline gives CDR1 DFQATT, CDR2 SNEGSKA (reference sequence). The CDR3 is 11 amino acids. This sample stems from a study of human T cells and chemical hapten exposure. In the study overall: A mostly female patient group had alopecia areata, totalis or universalis. General study points: Significantly more large CDR3 similarity clusters were formed by expanded TCRs than by controls.

This receptor was taken from a woman in her thirties or forties with alopecia areata. Some clones in this sample may be carry-over from other donors' samples. Sequences were derived from whole blood, sampled in connection with sensitization to the hapten diphenylcyclopropenone (DPC). This chain links TRBV20-1 with TRBJ2-3; D is unclear. CDR3 amino acids: CSARVRDTQYF. The CDR3 nucleotides are TGCAGTGCTAGAGTGCGGGATACGCAGTATTTT.